A selection of T cell receptor beta chains follows, all from one sample in a study of siplizumab effects on memory and regulatory T cells. This table comes from immunoSEQ multiplex PCR, and its TCRdb copy is limited to in-frame clones, with some not included. The sample carries 90,000 to 150,000 clones, just over 90% recorded once. Source material: non-Treg CD4+ T cells sorted from blood. Receptors originate from a human donor in good health. CDR3s include the opening cysteine and the closing phenylalanine or tryptophan. The order of the fields is CDR3 protein, CDR3 DNA, D gene, J gene, clone size, V gene. The D gene is left open where the match is weak. Size values are once, few and many counts, or a class for expanded clones, and some rows have none.

CDR3: CASRELAGGPGEQFF
DNA: TGCGCCAGCAGGGAACTAGCGGGGGGGCCCGGAGAGCAGTTCTTC
D: TRBD2
J: TRBJ2-1
size: .
V: TRBV10-2

CDR3: CASSPQDRAMNTEAFF
DNA: TGTGCCAGCAGCCCACAGGACAGGGCCATGAACACTGAAGCTTTCTTT
D: TRBD1
J: TRBJ1-1
size: .
V: TRBV5-4

CDR3: CAISETGQGGTPLHF
DNA: TGTGCCATCAGTGAGACCGGACAGGGGGGGACACCCCTCCACTTT
D: TRBD1
J: TRBJ1-6
size: .
V: TRBV10-3

CDR3: CASSSRLRGEQFF
DNA: TGTGCCAGCAGCTCACGCCTGCGGGGTGAGCAGTTCTTC
D: .
J: TRBJ2-1
size: .
V: TRBV5-6

CDR3: CASSLSGGIYGYTF
DNA: TGTGCCAGCAGTTTATCAGGGGGCATCTATGGCTACACCTTC
D: TRBD1
J: TRBJ1-2
size: .
V: TRBV27

CDR3: CSVEYLNTEAFF
DNA: TGCAGCGTTGAATATCTGAACACTGAAGCTTTCTTT
D: .
J: TRBJ1-1
size: .
V: TRBV29-1

CDR3: CASSFDRAPTGELFF
DNA: TGTGCCAGCAGCTTTGACAGGGCCCCGACCGGGGAGCTGTTTTTT
D: TRBD1
J: TRBJ2-2
size: .
V: TRBV5-4

CDR3: CASSYPFPGNTIYF
DNA: TGTGCCAGCAGTTACCCTTTTCCTGGAAACACCATATATTTT
D: .
J: TRBJ1-3
size: .
V: TRBV6-7

CDR3: CAIRAGGQETQYF
DNA: TGTGCCATCAGGGCTGGCGGCCAAGAGACCCAGTACTTC
D: .
J: TRBJ2-5
size: .
V: TRBV10-3

CDR3: CASSLTGTQGYNEQFF
DNA: TGTGCCAGCAGCTTAACGGGGACCCAGGGCTACAATGAGCAGTTCTTC
D: .
J: TRBJ2-1
size: once
V: TRBV11-3

CDR3: CASSLVQTTEAFF
DNA: TGTGCCAGCAGCTTAGTCCAGACCACTGAAGCTTTCTTT
D: .
J: TRBJ1-1
size: .
V: TRBV11-3

CDR3: CASSRSGTDYGYTF
DNA: TGTGCCAGCAGCCGGTCAGGGACGGACTATGGCTACACCTTC
D: .
J: TRBJ1-2
size: .
V: TRBV11-2

CDR3: CATSISGGVSTDTQYF
DNA: TGTGCCACCAGCATATCCGGGGGGGTAAGCACAGATACGCAGTATTTT
D: TRBD2
J: TRBJ2-3
size: .
V: TRBV15

CDR3: CASSRGYGYTF
DNA: TGTGCCAGCAGCCGGGGCTATGGCTACACCTTC
D: .
J: TRBJ1-2
size: .
V: TRBV5-6

CDR3: CAISEGSGAQETQYF
DNA: TGTGCCATCAGCGAGGGATCAGGAGCCCAAGAGACCCAGTACTTC
D: .
J: TRBJ2-5
size: .
V: TRBV10-3

CDR3: CASSLEKNQPQHF
DNA: TGCGCCAGCAGCTTAGAGAAGAATCAGCCCCAGCATTTT
D: .
J: TRBJ1-5
size: .
V: TRBV7-2

CDR3: CASSERDSNEKLFF
DNA: TGTGCCAGCAGTGAAAGGGACAGTAATGAAAAACTGTTTTTT
D: TRBD1
J: TRBJ1-4
size: .
V: TRBV6-1

CDR3: CASSLEGRGEKETQYF
DNA: TGCGCCAGCAGCTTGGAGGGGAGGGGCGAAAAAGAGACCCAGTACTTC
D: TRBD2
J: TRBJ2-5
size: .
V: TRBV5-1

CDR3: CASSGQGVDSPLHF
DNA: TGTGCCAGTAGCGGACAGGGGGTCGATTCACCCCTCCACTTT
D: TRBD1
J: TRBJ1-6
size: .
V: TRBV19

CDR3: CASSQSGGPYEQYF
DNA: TGTGCCAGCAGCCAGTCAGGGGGGCCCTACGAGCAGTACTTC
D: .
J: TRBJ2-7
size: .
V: TRBV7-3

CDR3: CASSLGNSRDEQFF
DNA: TGTGCCAGCAGCTTAGGGAACTCGCGGGATGAGCAGTTCTTC
D: .
J: TRBJ2-1
size: .
V: TRBV7-9

CDR3: CSVRETSGGTGELFF
DNA: TGCAGCGTCCGAGAGACTAGCGGGGGCACCGGGGAGCTGTTTTTT
D: TRBD2
J: TRBJ2-2
size: .
V: TRBV29-1

CDR3: CASSWGQPNNSPLHF
DNA: TGTGCCAGCAGTTGGGGACAGCCCAATAATTCACCCCTCCACTTT
D: TRBD1
J: TRBJ1-6
size: .
V: TRBV6-6

CDR3: CSVDAGKNYGYTF
DNA: TGCAGCGTTGACGCAGGGAAAAACTATGGCTACACCTTC
D: .
J: TRBJ1-2
size: .
V: TRBV29-1

CDR3: CASSQGDSQETQYF
DNA: TGTGCCAGCAGCCAAGGGGACAGCCAAGAGACCCAGTACTTC
D: TRBD1
J: TRBJ2-5
size: once
V: TRBV4-2

CDR3: CASTLGAHYGYTF
DNA: TGTGCCAGCACCTTGGGCGCCCACTATGGCTACACCTTC
D: .
J: TRBJ1-2
size: .
V: TRBV28

CDR3: CASSPFQAPQETQYF
DNA: TGTGCCAGCTCCCCCTTCCAGGCCCCCCAAGAGACCCAGTACTTC
D: .
J: TRBJ2-5
size: .
V: TRBV18

CDR3: CASSLASSSGGTDTQYF
DNA: TGCGCCAGCAGCTTGGCGAGTTCTAGCGGAGGCACAGATACGCAGTATTTT
D: TRBD2
J: TRBJ2-3
size: .
V: TRBV5-1

CDR3: CSGGVEGAYEQYF
DNA: TGCAGCGGAGGTGTCGAGGGAGCCTACGAGCAGTACTTC
D: .
J: TRBJ2-7
size: .
V: TRBV29-1

CDR3: CASRVSGGASYEQYF
DNA: TGCGCCAGCAGAGTGAGCGGGGGGGCTTCCTACGAGCAGTACTTC
D: TRBD2
J: TRBJ2-7
size: .
V: TRBV5-1

CDR3: CASSPSRQGGGEQYF
DNA: TGTGCCAGCAGCCCTTCGCGGCAGGGGGGCGGCGAGCAGTACTTC
D: .
J: TRBJ2-7
size: .
V: TRBV7-9

CDR3: CASSLAGGLLTLHF
DNA: TGTGCCAGCAGCTTAGCGGGGGGCCTCTTAACCCTCCACTTT
D: .
J: TRBJ1-6
size: once
V: TRBV7-9

CDR3: CASRTGMGYQETQYF
DNA: TGTGCCAGCAGGACAGGAATGGGGTACCAAGAGACCCAGTACTTC
D: .
J: TRBJ2-5
size: .
V: TRBV27

CDR3: CSVETRGDLSGANVLTF
DNA: TGCAGCGTTGAAACCAGAGGGGACCTCTCTGGGGCCAACGTCCTGACTTTC
D: .
J: TRBJ2-6
size: .
V: TRBV29-1

CDR3: CASSPRQGVIGDYGYTF
DNA: TGTGCCAGCAGCCCCCGACAGGGGGTCATTGGGGACTATGGCTACACCTTC
D: TRBD1
J: TRBJ1-2
size: .
V: TRBV7-2

CDR3: CATSRVGSRAETQYF
DNA: TGTGCCACCAGCAGAGTTGGCAGCAGGGCAGAGACCCAGTACTTC
D: .
J: TRBJ2-5
size: .
V: TRBV15

CDR3: CAISDQRGREQYF
DNA: TGTGCCATCAGTGACCAGCGGGGAAGGGAGCAGTACTTC
D: TRBD2
J: TRBJ2-5
size: .
V: TRBV10-3

CDR3: CASSPTLGTGDPPDTQYF
DNA: TGTGCCAGCTCACCGACTCTCGGGACAGGGGATCCGCCAGATACGCAGTATTTT
D: TRBD1
J: TRBJ2-3
size: .
V: TRBV18

CDR3: CASSPTGFTEAFF
DNA: TGCGCCAGCAGCCCGACAGGGTTCACTGAAGCTTTCTTT
D: TRBD1
J: TRBJ1-1
size: .
V: TRBV5-1

CDR3: CASSAGTENTEAFF
DNA: TGTGCCAGCAGCGCCGGGACCGAGAACACTGAAGCTTTCTTT
D: .
J: TRBJ1-1
size: .
V: TRBV9

CDR3: CASSSTIGGAGNIQYF
DNA: TGCGCCAGCAGCTCGACCATAGGGGGCGCGGGAAACATTCAGTACTTC
D: TRBD1
J: TRBJ2-4
size: .
V: TRBV5-1

CDR3: CASSPDGNYGYTF
DNA: TGTGCCAGCAGCCCCGACGGTAACTATGGCTACACCTTC
D: .
J: TRBJ1-2
size: once
V: TRBV2

CDR3: CASSFGGTDTQYF
DNA: TGTGCCAGCAGCTTCGGCGGCACAGATACGCAGTATTTT
D: .
J: TRBJ2-3
size: .
V: TRBV4-2

CDR3: CATSKDRGYEQYF
DNA: TGTGCCACCAGCAAGGACAGGGGCTACGAGCAGTACTTC
D: TRBD1
J: TRBJ2-7
size: .
V: TRBV15

CDR3: CASSYRDNYEQYF
DNA: TGTGCCAGCAGTTACCGGGATAATTACGAGCAGTACTTC
D: .
J: TRBJ2-7
size: .
V: TRBV6-5

CDR3: CASSSGLAGEQFF
DNA: TGTGCCAGCAGCTCGGGACTAGCGGGGGAGCAGTTCTTC
D: TRBD2
J: TRBJ2-1
size: .
V: TRBV5-6

CDR3: CASRPGTATATNEKLFF
DNA: TGTGCCAGCAGACCCGGGACAGCCACTGCAACTAATGAAAAACTGTTTTTT
D: TRBD1
J: TRBJ1-4
size: .
V: TRBV9

CDR3: CASSQERGSWTEAFF
DNA: TGCGCCAGCAGCCAAGAGAGAGGGAGTTGGACTGAAGCTTTCTTT
D: .
J: TRBJ1-1
size: .
V: TRBV4-3

CDR3: CASSQSSYEQYF
DNA: TGCGCCAGCAGCCAAAGCTCCTACGAGCAGTACTTC
D: .
J: TRBJ2-7
size: .
V: TRBV4-1

CDR3: CASSPPGLAGAYNEQFF
DNA: TGCGCCAGCAGCCCCCCGGGACTAGCGGGGGCCTACAATGAGCAGTTCTTC
D: TRBD2
J: TRBJ2-1
size: .
V: TRBV5-1

CDR3: CASSSGVYGYTF
DNA: TGTGCCAGCAGTTCAGGGGTCTATGGCTACACCTTC
D: .
J: TRBJ1-2
size: .
V: TRBV27

CDR3: CAGLRTQYF
DNA: TGTGCCGGCTTGAGGACCCAGTACTTC
D: .
J: TRBJ2-5
size: .
V: TRBV6-4

CDR3: CASSLDRTVYEQYF
DNA: TGCGCCAGCAGCTTGGACCGGACGGTCTACGAGCAGTACTTC
D: .
J: TRBJ2-7
size: .
V: TRBV5-1

CDR3: CAWGLRTSGGDTQYF
DNA: TGTGCCTGGGGGCTTAGGACTAGCGGGGGAGATACGCAGTATTTT
D: TRBD2
J: TRBJ2-3
size: .
V: TRBV30

CDR3: CASSLEGPLREQYF
DNA: TGTGCCAGCAGCTTAGAGGGACCGCTGCGGGAGCAGTACTTC
D: .
J: TRBJ2-7
size: .
V: TRBV7-2

CDR3: CASSRDTGNTIYF
DNA: TGCGCCAGCAGCAGAGATACTGGAAACACCATATATTTT
D: .
J: TRBJ1-3
size: .
V: TRBV5-1

CDR3: CASRDGTAGTDTQYF
DNA: TGTGCCAGTAGGGACGGGACAGCGGGAACAGATACGCAGTATTTT
D: .
J: TRBJ2-3
size: .
V: TRBV19

CDR3: CASITPPLRDRGRAKNIQYF
DNA: TGTGCCAGCATTACTCCCCCGCTGAGGGACAGGGGTAGAGCCAAAAACATTCAGTACTTC
D: TRBD1
J: TRBJ2-4
size: .
V: TRBV7-3

CDR3: CSVEFSGPYLHGYTF
DNA: TGCAGCGTTGAATTTTCGGGGCCCTATCTCCATGGCTACACCTTC
D: .
J: TRBJ1-2
size: .
V: TRBV29-1